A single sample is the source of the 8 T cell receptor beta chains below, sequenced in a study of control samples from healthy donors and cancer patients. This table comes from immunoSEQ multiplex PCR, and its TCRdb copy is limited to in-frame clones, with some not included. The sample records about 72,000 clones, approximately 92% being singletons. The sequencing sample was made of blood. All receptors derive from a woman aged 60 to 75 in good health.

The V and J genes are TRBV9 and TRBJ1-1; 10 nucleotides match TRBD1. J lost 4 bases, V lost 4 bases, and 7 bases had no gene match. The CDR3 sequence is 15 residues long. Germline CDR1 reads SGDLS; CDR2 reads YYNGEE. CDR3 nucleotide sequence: TGTGCCAGCAGCAGGGGACAGGGGATGACCACTGAAGCTTTCTTT. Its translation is CASSRGQGMTTEAFF.

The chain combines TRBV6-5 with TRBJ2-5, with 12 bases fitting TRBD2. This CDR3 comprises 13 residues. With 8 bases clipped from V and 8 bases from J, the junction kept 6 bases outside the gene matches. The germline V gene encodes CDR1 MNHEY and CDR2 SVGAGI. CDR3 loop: CASSVTSGSTQYF. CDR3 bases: TGTGCCAGCTCGGTGACTAGCGGGAGTACCCAGTACTTC.

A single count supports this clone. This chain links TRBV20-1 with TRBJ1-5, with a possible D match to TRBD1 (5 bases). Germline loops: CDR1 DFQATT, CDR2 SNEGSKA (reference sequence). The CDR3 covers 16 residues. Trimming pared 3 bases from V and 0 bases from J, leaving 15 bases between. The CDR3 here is CSASRPRVYSNQPQHF. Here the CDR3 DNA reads TGCAGTGCTAGTCGGCCCAGGGTTTATAGCAATCAGCCCCAGCATTTT.

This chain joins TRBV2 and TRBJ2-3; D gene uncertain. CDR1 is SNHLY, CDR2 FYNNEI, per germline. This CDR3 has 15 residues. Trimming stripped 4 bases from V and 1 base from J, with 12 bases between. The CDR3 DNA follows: TGTGCCAGCAGTGTGAATGGGTTGGGCACAGATACGCAGTATTTT. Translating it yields CASSVNGLGTDTQYF.

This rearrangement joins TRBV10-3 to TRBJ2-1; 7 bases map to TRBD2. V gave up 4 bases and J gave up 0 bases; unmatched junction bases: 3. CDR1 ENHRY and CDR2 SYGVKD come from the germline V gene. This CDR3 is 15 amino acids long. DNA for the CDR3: TGTGCCATCAGTGGGCCTAGCGGCTCCTACAATGAGCAGTTCTTC. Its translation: CAISGPSGSYNEQFF.

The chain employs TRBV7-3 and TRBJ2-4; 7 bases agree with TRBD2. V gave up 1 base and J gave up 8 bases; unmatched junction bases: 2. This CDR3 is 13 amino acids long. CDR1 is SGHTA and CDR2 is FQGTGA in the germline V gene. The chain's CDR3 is CASSLREGDIQYF. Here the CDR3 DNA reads TGTGCCAGCAGCTTAAGGGAGGGAGACATTCAGTACTTC.

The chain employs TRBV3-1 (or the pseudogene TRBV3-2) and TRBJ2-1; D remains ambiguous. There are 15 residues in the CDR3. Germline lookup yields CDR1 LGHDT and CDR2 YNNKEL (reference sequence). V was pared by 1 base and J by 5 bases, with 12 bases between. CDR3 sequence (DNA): TGTGCCAGCAGCCAAGTGTTTAGCCAAAACAATGAGCAGTTCTTC. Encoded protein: CASSQVFSQNNEQFF.

CDR3 sequence: CASSPPLGEAFF. DNA for the CDR3: TGTGCCAGCTCACCACCGCTAGGCGAAGCTTTCTTT. The rearrangement uses TRBV18 and TRBJ1-1; D unclear. Germline assignment: CDR1 KGHSH and CDR2 LQKENI. V was trimmed by 0 bases and J by 8 bases, leaving 7 bases between them. The CDR3 is 12 amino acids. Supplemented by reference TRBV18 and TRBJ1-1, the full variable domain reads NAGVMQNPRHLVRRRGQEARLRCSPMKGHSHVYWYRQLPEEGLKFMVYLQKENIIDESGMPKERFSAEFPKEGPSILRIQQVVRGDSAAYFCASSPPLGEAFFGQGTRLTVV.